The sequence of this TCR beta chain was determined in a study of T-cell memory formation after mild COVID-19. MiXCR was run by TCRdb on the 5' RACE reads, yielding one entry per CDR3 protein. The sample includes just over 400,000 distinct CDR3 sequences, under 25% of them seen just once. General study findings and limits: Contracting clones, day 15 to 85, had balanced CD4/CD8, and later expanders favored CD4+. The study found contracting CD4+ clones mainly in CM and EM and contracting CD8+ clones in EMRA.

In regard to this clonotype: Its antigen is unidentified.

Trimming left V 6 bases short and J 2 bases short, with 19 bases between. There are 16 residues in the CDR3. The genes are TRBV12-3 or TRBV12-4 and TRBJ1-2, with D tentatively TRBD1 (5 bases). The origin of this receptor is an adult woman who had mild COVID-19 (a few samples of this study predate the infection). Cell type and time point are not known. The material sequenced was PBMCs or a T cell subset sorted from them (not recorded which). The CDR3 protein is CASSLTVRELNYGYTF. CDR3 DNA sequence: TGTGCCAGCAGCCTCACCGTCAGGGAACTAAACTATGGCTACACCTTC.